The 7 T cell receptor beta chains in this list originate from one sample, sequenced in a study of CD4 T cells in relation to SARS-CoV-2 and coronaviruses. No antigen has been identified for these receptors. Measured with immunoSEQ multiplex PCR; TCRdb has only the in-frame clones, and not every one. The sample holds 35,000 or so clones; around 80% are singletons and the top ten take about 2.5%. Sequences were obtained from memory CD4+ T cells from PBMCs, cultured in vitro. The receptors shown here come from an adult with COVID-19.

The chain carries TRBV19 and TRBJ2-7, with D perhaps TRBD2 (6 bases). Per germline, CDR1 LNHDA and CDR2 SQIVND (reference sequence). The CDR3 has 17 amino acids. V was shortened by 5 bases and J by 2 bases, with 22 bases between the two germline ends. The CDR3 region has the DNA TGTGCCAGTAGTCCTCCCACCGCGGGGACGGAAACCTACGAGCAGTACTTC. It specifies CASSPPTAGTETYEQYF.

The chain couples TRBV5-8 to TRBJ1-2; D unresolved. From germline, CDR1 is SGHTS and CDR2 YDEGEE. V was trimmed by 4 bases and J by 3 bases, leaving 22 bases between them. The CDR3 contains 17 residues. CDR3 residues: CASSGKVDRPDDYGYTF. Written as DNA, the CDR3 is TGTGCCAGCAGCGGAAAAGTAGACCGGCCCGACGACTATGGCTACACCTTC.

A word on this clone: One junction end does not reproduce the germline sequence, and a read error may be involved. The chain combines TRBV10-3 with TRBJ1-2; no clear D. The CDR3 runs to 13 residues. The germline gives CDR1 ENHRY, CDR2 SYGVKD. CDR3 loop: CAISGSLNDGYTF. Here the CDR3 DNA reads TGTGCCATCAGTGGATCACTTAACGATGGCTACACCTTC.

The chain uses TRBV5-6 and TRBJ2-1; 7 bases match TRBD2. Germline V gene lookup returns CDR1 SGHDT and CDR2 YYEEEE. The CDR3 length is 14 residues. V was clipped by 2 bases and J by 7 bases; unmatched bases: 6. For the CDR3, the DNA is TGTGCCAGCAGCTTAAGCGGGACGTCAAATGAGCAGTTCTTC. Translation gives CASSLSGTSNEQFF.

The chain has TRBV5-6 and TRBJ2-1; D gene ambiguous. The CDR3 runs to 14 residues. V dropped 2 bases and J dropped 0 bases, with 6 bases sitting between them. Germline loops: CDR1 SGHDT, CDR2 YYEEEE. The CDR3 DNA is TGTGCCAGCAGCTTAATTAGCTCCTACAATGAGCAGTTCTTC. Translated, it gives CASSLISSYNEQFF.

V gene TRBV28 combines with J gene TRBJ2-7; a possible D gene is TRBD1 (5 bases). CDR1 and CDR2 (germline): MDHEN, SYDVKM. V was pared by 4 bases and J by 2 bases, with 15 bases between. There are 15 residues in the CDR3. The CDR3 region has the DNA TGTGCCAGCAGTTCAGCAGGGCCGCTGACCTACGAGCAGTACTTC. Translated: CASSSAGPLTYEQYF.

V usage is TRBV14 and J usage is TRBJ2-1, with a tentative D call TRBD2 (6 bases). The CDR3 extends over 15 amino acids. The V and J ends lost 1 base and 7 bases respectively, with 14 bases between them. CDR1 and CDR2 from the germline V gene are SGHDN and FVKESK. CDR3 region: CASSQGGGFGNEQFF. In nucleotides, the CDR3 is TGTGCCAGCAGCCAAGGAGGAGGGTTTGGTAATGAGCAGTTCTTC.